Each of the 22 T cell receptor beta chains below was sequenced from the same sample in a study of somatic mutations in cytotoxic T cells in rheumatoid arthritis. Assay: immunoSEQ multiplex PCR; the TCRdb copy retains only in-frame clones and omits some. Of some 10,000 clones in the sample, roughly four fifths were seen once. The specimen sequenced was CD8+ T cells sorted from blood. The receptors derive from a woman aged 60-75 years with rheumatoid arthritis.

V usage is TRBV18 and J usage is TRBJ2-1; the match to TRBD1 covers 9 bases. The CDR3 totals 15 residues. J lost 5 bases, V lost 0 bases, and 2 bases had no gene match. CDR1 is KGHSH and CDR2 is LQKENI in the germline V gene. The CDR3 DNA reads as TGTGCCAGCTCACCACCGGGACAGGGAAACAATGAGCAGTTCTTC. Encoded protein: CASSPPGQGNNEQFF.

The chain joins TRBV7-8 to TRBJ2-7; 9 nucleotides match TRBD2. Germline loops: CDR1 SGHVS, CDR2 FQNEAQ. CDR3 length: 15 amino acids. J gave up 0 bases and V 6 bases, and 6 bases lay outside the gene matches. This CDR3 is CASSPTSGGSYEQYF. The DNA of the CDR3 is TGTGCCAGCAGTCCGACTAGCGGAGGCTCCTACGAGCAGTACTTC. Together with reference TRBV7-8 and TRBJ2-7, the CDR3 gives the full variable domain: GAGVSQSPRYKVAKRGQDVALRCDPISGHVSLFWYQQALGQGPEFLTYFQNEAQLDKSGLPSDRFFAERPEGSVSTLKIQRTQQEDSAVYLCASSPTSGGSYEQYFGPGTRLTVT.

This clone was detected only a few times. The rearrangement links TRBV29-1 to TRBJ1-1; no reliable D call. The CDR3 consists of 16 residues. The V end lost 6 bases, the J end lost 1 base, and 21 bases lay between the germline ends. Germline assignment: CDR1 SQVTM and CDR2 ANQGSEA. CDR3: CSVPSFPLTRNTEAFF. The CDR3 bases are TGCAGCGTCCCCTCTTTTCCTCTGACACGGAACACTGAAGCTTTCTTT. Variable domain in full (rest from reference TRBV29-1 and TRBJ1-1): SAVISQKPSRDICQRGTSLTIQCQVDSQVTMMFWYRQQPGQSLTLIATANQGSEATYESGFVIDKFPISRPNLTFSTLTVSNMSPEDSSIYLCSVPSFPLTRNTEAFFGQGTRLTVV.

The V gene is TRBV11-2, the J gene TRBJ1-2; D uncertain. The germline V gene encodes CDR1 SGHAT and CDR2 FQNNGV. The CDR3 sequence is 15 residues long. V was trimmed by 0 bases and J by 2 bases, leaving 10 bases between them. The CDR3 coding sequence is TGTGCCAGCAGCTTAGATCAGGTCACGAACTATGGCTACACCTTC. It is translated as CASSLDQVTNYGYTF. Looking up the rest from reference TRBV11-2 and TRBJ1-2 gives the full variable domain: EAGVAQSPRYKIIEKRQSVAFWCNPISGHATLYWYQQILGQGPKLLIQFQNNGVVDDSQLPKDRFSAERLKGVDSTLKIQPAKLEDSAVYLCASSLDQVTNYGYTFGSGTRLTVV.

J is TRBJ2-1 and V is TRBV4-1; D possibly corresponds to TRBD1 (6 bases). Per the germline V gene, CDR1 is MGHRA and CDR2 is YSYEKL. V was shortened by 1 base and J by 3 bases, with 10 bases between the two germline ends. This CDR3 contains 15 residues. The CDR3 DNA reads as TGCGCCAGCAGCCAAGGGCAGGGGCTCTACAATGAGCAGTTCTTC. Amino acid sequence: CASSQGQGLYNEQFF.

The chain joins TRBV5-1 to TRBJ2-5, with D possibly being TRBD2 (5 bases). Trimming removed 8 bases from V and 5 bases from J, with 7 bases in between. The CDR3 runs to 10 residues. CDR1 and CDR2 (germline): SGHRS, YFSETQ. This CDR3 reads CASRGETQYF. CDR3 coding DNA: TGCGCCAGTCGAGGGGAGACCCAGTACTTC.

The chain recombines TRBV28 with TRBJ2-1; D remains ambiguous. The CDR3 is made up of 15 amino acids. Germline values: CDR1 MDHEN, CDR2 SYDVKM. V was pared by 7 bases and J by 9 bases, with 22 bases between. As DNA, the CDR3 is TGTGCCAGCAACCCCATAAGCCTTAGCTTTAGTGAGCAGTTCTTC. It is translated as CASNPISLSFSEQFF.

The J gene is TRBJ2-3, the V gene TRBV6-4; a weak D match, TRBD1 (5 bases). CDR3 size: 14 residues. CDR1 and CDR2 (germline): MRHNA, SNTAGT. Deletions cut 5 bases from V and 0 bases from J, with 9 bases between. The CDR3 sequence is CASSPAGSTDTQYF. The CDR3 DNA sequence: TGTGCCAGCAGTCCAGCAGGGAGCACAGATACGCAGTATTTT.

The chain joins TRBV19 to TRBJ2-3; tentative D call: TRBD1 (5 bases). CDR1 is LNHDA, CDR2 SQIVND, per germline (reference sequence). V was clipped by 4 bases and J by 7 bases, with 18 bases between them. CDR3 length equals 15 residues. The CDR3 loop is CASSKTDKPLNTQYF. The DNA of the CDR3 is TGTGCCAGTAGTAAGACAGACAAACCCTTGAATACGCAGTATTTT.

The chain joins TRBV5-4 to TRBJ2-1; 8 positions match TRBD2. CDR3 length: 16 residues. J lost 5 bases, V lost 0 bases, and 7 bases had no gene match. The germline V gene encodes CDR1 SGHNT and CDR2 YYREEE (reference sequence). CDR3 protein: CASSLDYLAGDNEQFF. CDR3 in DNA: TGTGCCAGCAGCTTGGATTACCTAGCGGGTGACAATGAGCAGTTCTTC.

The J gene is TRBJ1-5, the V gene TRBV19, with D possibly being TRBD1 (6 bases). CDR3 length: 13 amino acids. Trimming cost V 6 bases and J 7 bases, with 13 bases left between them. Germline CDR1 reads LNHDA; CDR2 reads SQIVND (reference sequence). The CDR3 spells CASRLGAGQPQHF. The CDR3 coding sequence is TGTGCCAGTAGATTGGGGGCAGGACAGCCCCAGCATTTT. Supplemented by reference TRBV19 and TRBJ1-5, the full variable domain reads DGGITQSPKYLFRKEGQNVTLSCEQNLNHDAMYWYRQDPGQGLRLIYYSQIVNDFQKGDIAEGYSVSREKKESFPLTVTSAQKNPTAFYLCASRLGAGQPQHFGDGTRLSIL.

This sequence joins TRBV5-4 and TRBJ2-7; 13 positions match TRBD2. With V trimmed by 4 bases and J by 5 bases, 9 bases remained unmatched. Germline lookup yields CDR1 SGHNT and CDR2 YYREEE (reference sequence). The CDR3 length is 16 residues. CDR3 DNA sequence: TGTGCCAGCAGCCCTGGGACTAGCGGGACACCCAACGAGCAGTACTTC. Its protein product is CASSPGTSGTPNEQYF.

CDR3 DNA sequence: TGTGCCAGCAGCTTAAGGGGGGTAAAAAGCGGGACCACCTACGAGCAGTACTTC. Its translation is CASSLRGVKSGTTYEQYF. The rearrangement links TRBV7-9 to TRBJ2-7; weak D call: TRBD2 (7 bases). This CDR3 is 18 amino acids long. Germline V CDR1 and CDR2: SEHNR, FQNEAQ (reference sequence). V lost 2 bases to trimming and J lost 2 bases, with 22 bases between them.

The table lists this clone with a count of one. This chain uses TRBV7-9 with TRBJ1-3, with TRBD1 matching over 9 bases. The germline gives CDR1 SEHNR, CDR2 FQNEAQ (reference sequence). The CDR3 is made up of 16 amino acids. The V and J ends lost 4 bases and 2 bases, in that order; junction bases with no gene match: 6. CDR3 residues: CASSSTGTGPGNTIYF. The CDR3 DNA reads as TGTGCCAGCAGCTCGACCGGGACAGGGCCTGGAAACACCATATATTTT.

The CDR3 nucleotides read TGTGCCACCAGCAGGGACGGGACTAGCGGGAGGGCCCCCTCCGGGGAGCTGTTTTTT. Its translation: CATSRDGTSGRAPSGELFF. The rearrangement links TRBV15 to TRBJ2-2; 16 nucleotides match TRBD2. Germline CDR1 and CDR2: LNHNV and YYDKDF (reference sequence). V was clipped by 3 bases and J by 6 bases; unmatched bases: 10. The CDR3 totals 19 residues. The full variable domain, rest sourced from reference TRBV15 and TRBJ2-2, is DAMVIQNPRYQVTQFGKPVTLSCSQTLNHNVMYWYQQKSSQAPKLLFHYYDKDFNNEADTPDNFQSRRPNTSFCFLDIRSPGLGDTAMYLCATSRDGTSGRAPSGELFFGEGSRLTVL.

The count of this clone is one. The gene calls are TRBV19 and TRBJ2-1; 10 positions agree with TRBD2. CDR3 size: 13 residues. CDR1 and CDR2 from the germline V gene are LNHDA and SQIVND (reference sequence). V lost 5 bases, J lost 9 bases, and 4 bases stayed unmatched. The chain's CDR3 is CASSPWTSGEQFF. For the CDR3, the DNA is TGTGCCAGTAGTCCGTGGACTAGCGGTGAGCAGTTCTTC.

J is TRBJ2-5 and V is TRBV2, with D hard to call. The germline V and J ends were trimmed by 8 bases and 5 bases, with 12 bases remaining between them. Germline V gene data show CDR1 as SNHLY and CDR2 as FYNNEI. The CDR3 runs 12 residues. The DNA of the CDR3 is TGTGCCAGCCGAGGATTCGGGGAGACCCAGTACTTC. This gives the protein CASRGFGETQYF.

This clone came up once. This sequence joins TRBV21-1 and TRBJ2-4; the D segment call TRBD1 is taken from the table without a DNA check. TRBV21-1 constitutes a pseudogene. This CDR3 has 18 amino acids. The CDR3 reads CASTHRGDRVDMGNIQYF. The CDR3, as DNA: TGTGCCAGCACCCACCGCGGGGACAGGGTCGACATGGGAAACATTCAGTACTTC.

The chain has TRBV4-1 and TRBJ1-5; D remains unclear. This CDR3 contains 13 residues. Trimming stripped 2 bases from V and 7 bases from J, with 9 bases between. Germline CDR1 is MGHRA and CDR2 is YSYEKL. CDR3 bases: TGCGCCAGCAGCCAATCTACCGAGCAGCCCCAGCATTTT. It translates to CASSQSTEQPQHF.

This chain links TRBV11-2 with TRBJ2-2; TRBD2 is a possible D gene (5 bases). Per the germline V gene, CDR1 is SGHAT and CDR2 is FQNNGV. V was clipped by 5 bases and J by 2 bases, with 15 bases between them. CDR3 length: 16 amino acids. The CDR3: CASSPHLRANTGELFF. The CDR3 DNA reads TGTGCCAGCAGCCCGCATTTGCGGGCTAACACCGGGGAGCTGTTTTTT.

The chain has TRBV7-9 and TRBJ2-1; 8 bases fit TRBD1. V lost 5 bases to trimming and J lost 10 bases; unmatched junction nucleotides: 10. Per germline, CDR1 SEHNR and CDR2 FQNEAQ (reference sequence). There are 14 residues in the CDR3. Written as DNA, the CDR3 is TGTGCCAGCAGCACGGACAGGGTAGGTATGGAGCAGTTCTTC. It encodes CASSTDRVGMEQFF.

The rearrangement uses TRBV7-9 and TRBJ1-2; no reliable D call. This CDR3 has 15 residues. The germline CDR1 and CDR2 sequences are SEHNR and FQNEAQ (reference sequence). V lost 7 bases and J 6 bases, leaving 21 bases between the germline ends. CDR3 sequence reads: CASTPSGGLENGYTF. The DNA for the CDR3 is TGTGCCAGCACCCCAAGTGGAGGGCTTGAAAATGGCTACACCTTC.